The TCR beta chain under discussion was sequenced for a study of shared clonotypes between healthy human individuals. Study-wide background: Three plates each covered CD4 naive and memory; CD8 naive two, CD8 memory one. Study outcomes and limitations: What naive subsets generally showed was a larger estimated richness than memory subsets showed.

This clone appeared a few times. Its antigen is currently unknown. Samples underwent the assay at deep level. Assay used: immunoSEQ multiplex PCR; TCRdb lists only in-frame clones, some missing. This repertoire shows about 1 million clones, under 80% found once; its top ten account for around 1.4%. V gave up 6 bases and J gave up 0 bases, with 18 bases separating them. There are 16 residues in the CDR3. The germline gives CDR1 SGHDT, CDR2 YYEEEE. The sequenced sample consisted of memory CD4+ T cells sorted from blood. Subset noted: CD45RA-negative fraction. The clonotype comes from a man younger than 35 in good health. The rearrangement uses TRBV5-6 and TRBJ1-2, with unresolved D. The CDR3 here is CASTPGLSAANYGYTF. DNA for the CDR3: TGTGCCAGCACCCCAGGCCTCTCGGCAGCTAACTATGGCTACACCTTC.